This T cell receptor beta chain derives from a study of siplizumab effects on memory and regulatory T cells. The count of this clone is one. About 10^5 TCR templates per sample were sequenced. Assay used: immunoSEQ multiplex PCR; TCRdb lists only in-frame clones, some missing. The profile covers tens of thousands of clones, with roughly 93% appearing a single time and around 6.5% taken by the ten largest. Germline loops: CDR1 LGHNA, CDR2 YNFKEQ. The CDR3 has 13 residues. The V gene end was trimmed by 5 bases and the J gene end by 4 bases; junction bases not matched to a gene: 1. J is TRBJ2-2 and V is TRBV4-2, with TRBD2 matching 7 bases. Sequences were obtained from CD8+ T cells sorted from blood. The sequence was collected from a human donor in good health. CDR3 sequence reads: CASSERGTGELFF. For the CDR3, the DNA is TGTGCCAGCAGCGAGCGGGGCACCGGGGAGCTGTTTTTT.